These 20 T cell receptor beta chains were all obtained from the same sample, sequenced in a study of blood T cell repertoires in COVID-19. TCRdb's copy holds only in-frame clones and misses some; the assay was immunoSEQ multiplex PCR. The data show 120,000 to 150,000 clones, 80% to 90% seen once. Sequencing was performed on peripheral blood. The receptors derive from a woman aged 60-75 years with COVID-19, enrolled during active disease.

The V call is TRBV5-4, the J call TRBJ2-1, with 7 bases that match TRBD1. Germline assignment: CDR1 SGHNT and CDR2 YYREEE (reference sequence). After removal of 5 bases from V and 7 bases from J, the junction contained 12 bases not matched to a gene. The CDR3 loop spans 15 amino acids. The CDR3 region is CASRYTRDSGNEQFF. CDR3 bases: TGTGCCAGCAGATATACCCGGGACAGTGGAAATGAGCAGTTCTTC.

This clone was recorded once. This chain uses TRBV10-3 with TRBJ1-1, with D tentatively TRBD1 (5 bases). CDR3 length: 14 amino acids. Germline lookup yields CDR1 ENHRY and CDR2 SYGVKD. V gave up 4 bases and J gave up 3 bases, with 12 bases separating them. CDR3 amino acids: CAISGDLGDTEAFF. The CDR3 DNA sequence: TGTGCCATCAGTGGGGACTTAGGGGACACTGAAGCTTTCTTT.

The gene calls are TRBV5-1 and TRBJ2-5, with TRBD2 identical over 11 bases. CDR1 and CDR2 (germline): SGHRS, YFSETQ. The trim removed 3 bases at V and 4 bases at J, leaving 8 bases unmatched. This CDR3 is 16 amino acids long. CDR3 DNA sequence: TGCGCCAGCAGCTGGGAGCCGGGACTAGCGGCAGAGACCCAGTACTTC. As protein: CASSWEPGLAAETQYF.

This sequence joins TRBV18 and TRBJ2-3; 7 nucleotides line up with TRBD1. V dropped 3 bases and J dropped 2; count of bases not matched to a gene: 8. Germline V gene data show CDR1 as KGHSH and CDR2 as LQKENI. The CDR3 loop spans 16 amino acids. The CDR3 reads CASSPPDRRNTDTQYF. CDR3 sequence (DNA): TGTGCCAGCTCACCCCCGGACAGGCGAAACACAGATACGCAGTATTTT.

The chain joins TRBV5-1 to TRBJ2-7; 7 positions match TRBD2. V lost 4 bases to trimming and J lost 1 base; unmatched junction nucleotides: 5. Germline V gene data show CDR1 as SGHRS and CDR2 as YFSETQ. The CDR3 has 14 amino acids. The chain's CDR3 is CASSPAGGSYEQYF. The CDR3 nucleotides are TGCGCCAGCAGCCCTGCCGGGGGGTCCTACGAGCAGTACTTC.

The rearrangement links TRBV29-1 to TRBJ1-2; D is possibly TRBD1 (6 bases). Between the trimmed V and J ends, which lost 4 bases and 5 bases, there was a span of 11 bases. The CDR3 covers 12 residues. Looked up from germline, CDR1 is SQVTM and CDR2 is ANQGSEA. The CDR3 region is CSVVRGLYGYTF. The CDR3 bases are TGCAGCGTTGTGCGGGGGCTTTATGGCTACACCTTC.

The rearrangement links TRBV30 to TRBJ1-5; 7 bases are shared with TRBD1. Germline V gene sequence: CDR1 GTSNPN, CDR2 SVGIG (reference sequence). J was trimmed by 9 bases and V by 1 base; bases with no gene match: 3. This CDR3 comprises 12 residues. The CDR3 region has the DNA TGTGCCTGGAGTGCGCGACAGGGGCCCCAGCATTTT. It codes for CAWSARQGPQHF.

The chain uses TRBV20-1 and TRBJ2-5, with 9 bases that match TRBD2. This CDR3 contains 14 residues. CDR1 is DFQATT and CDR2 is SNEGSKA in the germline V gene (reference sequence). J gave up 2 bases and V 3 bases, and 4 bases lay outside the gene matches. CDR3 sequence reads: CSASITSGQETQYF. The CDR3 region has the DNA TGCAGTGCTAGTATCACTAGCGGGCAAGAGACCCAGTACTTC.

The J gene is TRBJ1-1, the V gene TRBV10-3, with a tentative D call TRBD1 (6 bases). Germline V CDR1 and CDR2: ENHRY, SYGVKD. V dropped 9 bases and J dropped 3 bases, with 17 bases sitting between them. The CDR3 totals 14 residues. Here the CDR3 DNA reads TGTGCCATTACAAGGGGGAAGAAAGACACTGAAGCTTTCTTT. It specifies CAITRGKKDTEAFF.

This sequence joins TRBV3-1 (or the pseudogene TRBV3-2) and TRBJ1-5; D remains ambiguous. V lost 4 bases to trimming and J lost 8 bases, with 12 bases between them. Germline V gene data show CDR1 as LGHDT and CDR2 as YNNKEL (reference sequence). This CDR3 comprises 13 residues. This CDR3 reads CASSLFRGKPQHF. DNA for the CDR3: TGTGCCAGCAGCCTGTTTCGAGGGAAGCCCCAGCATTTT.

The chain couples TRBV7-9 to TRBJ2-7; weak D call: TRBD1 (6 bases). Germline CDR1 is SEHNR and CDR2 is FQNEAQ (reference sequence). V dropped 7 bases and J dropped 5 bases, with 12 bases sitting between them. The CDR3 sequence is 12 residues long. The CDR3 here is CASTDTGNEQYF. CDR3 bases: TGTGCCAGCACCGATACAGGGAACGAGCAGTACTTC.

The chain uses TRBV5-6 and TRBJ2-1, with a possible D match to TRBD2 (6 bases). This CDR3 is built from 14 residues. V lost 4 bases and J 3 bases, leaving 11 bases between the germline ends. Germline V gene lookup returns CDR1 SGHDT and CDR2 YYEEEE. The CDR3 spells CASSPGGRYNEQFF. The CDR3 bases are TGTGCCAGCAGCCCCGGGGGACGCTACAATGAGCAGTTCTTC.

The chain employs TRBV5-4 and TRBJ2-7, with 9 bases matching TRBD1. The CDR3 covers 15 residues. Germline CDR1 reads SGHNT; CDR2 reads YYREEE (reference sequence). J lost 3 bases, V lost 4 bases, and 8 bases had no gene match. CDR3: CASSGGTGSFYEQYF. The CDR3 DNA is TGTGCCAGCAGCGGCGGGACAGGGAGTTTCTACGAGCAGTACTTC. The full variable domain, with the rest looked up from reference TRBV5-4 and TRBJ2-7, is ETGVTQSPTHLIKTRGQQVTLRCSSQSGHNTVSWYQQALGQGPQFIFQYYREEENGRGNFPPRFSGLQFPNYSSELNVNALELDDSALYLCASSGGTGSFYEQYFGPGTRLTVT.

The chain uses TRBV10-3 and TRBJ1-5, with D possibly TRBD1 on 6 matching bases. This CDR3 region has 14 residues. V lost 6 bases and J lost 1, with 10 bases in between. Per germline, CDR1 ENHRY and CDR2 SYGVKD. This CDR3 reads CAISGTRSNQPQHF. CDR3 DNA: TGTGCCATCAGCGGGACACGAAGCAATCAGCCCCAGCATTTT.

The chain has TRBV30 and TRBJ1-1; TRBD1 might be the D (6 bases). The germline V gene encodes CDR1 GTSNPN and CDR2 SVGIG (reference sequence). CDR3 size: 13 residues. V was pared by 1 base and J by 2 bases, with 8 bases between. The chain's CDR3 is CAWSGTANTEAFF. In DNA, the CDR3 is TGTGCCTGGAGTGGGACAGCTAACACTGAAGCTTTCTTT.

The chain recombines TRBV6-1 with TRBJ2-7, with 7 bases identical to TRBD1. Germline V gene sequence: CDR1 MNHNS, CDR2 SASEGT. The CDR3 sequence is 14 residues long. Trimming at V came to 1 base and at J to 5 bases, leaving 5 bases not matched to a gene. The CDR3 nucleotides read TGTGCCAGCAGTGAAGGCGAGGGGGCGGACGAGCAGTACTTC. Amino acids: CASSEGEGADEQYF.

The rearrangement uses TRBV7-9 and TRBJ2-1; 8 nucleotides agree with TRBD2. The germline V gene encodes CDR1 SEHNR and CDR2 FQNEAQ (reference sequence). The V and J ends lost 7 bases and 6 bases, in that order; junction bases with no gene match: 8. The CDR3 loop spans 14 amino acids. CDR3 sequence reads: CASNEGSGGNEQFF. The CDR3, as DNA: TGTGCCAGCAACGAAGGCAGCGGGGGCAATGAGCAGTTCTTC.

V and J are TRBV6-5 and TRBJ2-7, with TRBD1 identical over 9 bases. CDR3 length equals 16 residues. After removal of 0 bases from V and 7 bases from J, the junction contained 10 bases not matched to a gene. Germline CDR1 reads MNHEY; CDR2 reads SVGAGI. CDR3 nucleotide sequence: TGTGCCAGCAGTTACTCGGTGACAGGGGGACCCCTGGAGCAGTACTTC. Translated, it gives CASSYSVTGGPLEQYF.

The chain couples TRBV7-8 to TRBJ1-1; unclear D gene. The CDR3 runs to 15 residues. Deletions cut 0 bases from V and 0 bases from J, with 8 bases between. Per germline, CDR1 SGHVS and CDR2 FQNEAQ. The CDR3 spells CASSLARILNTEAFF. The CDR3, as DNA: TGTGCCAGCAGCTTAGCGCGAATATTGAACACTGAAGCTTTCTTT.

This clone was counted once. This sequence joins TRBV7-9 and TRBJ1-4, with D perhaps matching TRBD1 (5 bases). The CDR3 extends over 14 amino acids. Trimming pared 7 bases from V and 5 bases from J, leaving 14 bases between. Germline lookup yields CDR1 SEHNR and CDR2 FQNEAQ (reference sequence). The CDR3 sequence: CASTRGGTNEKLFF. Here the CDR3 DNA reads TGTGCCAGCACCCGTGGGGGGACGAATGAAAAACTGTTTTTT.